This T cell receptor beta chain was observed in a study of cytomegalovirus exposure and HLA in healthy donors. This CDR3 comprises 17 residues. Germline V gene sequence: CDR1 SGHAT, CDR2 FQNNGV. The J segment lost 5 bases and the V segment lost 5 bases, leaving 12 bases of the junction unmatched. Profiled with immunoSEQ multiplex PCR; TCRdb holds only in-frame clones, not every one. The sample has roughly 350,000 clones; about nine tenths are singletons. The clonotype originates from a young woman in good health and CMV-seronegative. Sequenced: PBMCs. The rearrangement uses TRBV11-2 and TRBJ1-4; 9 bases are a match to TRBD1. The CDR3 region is CASSLGQGSNVNEKLFF. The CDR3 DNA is TGTGCCAGCAGCCTCGGACAGGGGAGTAATGTCAATGAAAAACTGTTTTTT.